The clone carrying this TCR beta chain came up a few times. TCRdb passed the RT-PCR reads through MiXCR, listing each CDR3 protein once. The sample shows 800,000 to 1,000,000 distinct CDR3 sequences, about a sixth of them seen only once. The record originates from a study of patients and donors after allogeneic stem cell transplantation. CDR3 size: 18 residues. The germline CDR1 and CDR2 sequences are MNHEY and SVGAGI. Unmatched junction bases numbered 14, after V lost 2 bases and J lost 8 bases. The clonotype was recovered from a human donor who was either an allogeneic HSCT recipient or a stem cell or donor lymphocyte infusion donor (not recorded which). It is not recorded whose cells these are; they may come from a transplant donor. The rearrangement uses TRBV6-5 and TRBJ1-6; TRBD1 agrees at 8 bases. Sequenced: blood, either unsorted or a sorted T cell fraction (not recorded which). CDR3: CASSYQRTGNLLDSPLHF. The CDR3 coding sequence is TGTGCCAGCAGTTACCAGAGGACAGGGAACCTTCTTGATTCACCCCTCCACTTT.